This T cell receptor beta chain comes out of a study of cytomegalovirus exposure and HLA in healthy donors. V was cut by 0 bases and J by 4 bases, with 13 bases left in between. CDR3 length: 15 residues. In germline, CDR1 is SGHKS, CDR2 YYEKEE (reference sequence). Some clones are missing from TCRdb's copy, which holds only in-frame ones; the method was immunoSEQ multiplex PCR. The sample includes 40,000 to 60,000 clones, about 94% of them seen just once. The chain carries TRBV5-5 and TRBJ1-1; a weak D match, TRBD1 (6 bases). The sequence came from a woman aged 18 to 35 in good health and CMV-seropositive. Sequencing input: PBMCs. CDR3 DNA sequence: TGTGCCAGCAGCTTGGCGTCAGGACAGCGCACTGAAGCTTTCTTT. This encodes CASSLASGQRTEAFF. The whole variable domain, remainder taken from reference TRBV5-5 and TRBJ1-1, is DAGVTQSPTHLIKTRGQQVTLRCSPISGHKSVSWYQQVLGQGPQFIFQYYEKEERGRGNFPDRFSARQFPNYSSELNVNALLLGDSALYLCASSLASGQRTEAFFGQGTRLTVV.